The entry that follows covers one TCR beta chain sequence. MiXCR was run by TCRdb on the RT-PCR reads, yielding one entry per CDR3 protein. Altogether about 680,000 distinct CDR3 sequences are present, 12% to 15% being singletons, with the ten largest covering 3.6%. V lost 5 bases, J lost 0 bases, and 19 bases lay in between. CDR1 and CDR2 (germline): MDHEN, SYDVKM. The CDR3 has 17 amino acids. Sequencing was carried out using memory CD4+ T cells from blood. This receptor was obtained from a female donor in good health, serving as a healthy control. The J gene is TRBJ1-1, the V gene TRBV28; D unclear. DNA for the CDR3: TGTGCCAGCAGTGGGATGGGCCGAGCTTGGCTGAACACTGAAGCTTTCTTT. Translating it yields CASSGMGRAWLNTEAFF. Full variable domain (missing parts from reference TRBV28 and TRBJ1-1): DVKVTQSSRYLVKRTGEKVFLECVQDMDHENMFWYRQDPGLGLRLIYFSYDVKMKEKGDIPEGYSVSREKKERFSLILESASTNQTSMYLCASSGMGRAWLNTEAFFGQGTRLTVV.